The 24 T cell receptor beta chains in this list originate from one sample, sequenced in a study of OX40 agonist ivuxolimab in advanced cancers. Libraries were prepared by immunoSEQ multiplex PCR; TCRdb keeps only in-frame clonotypes and omits some of them. The sample has 30,000 to 45,000 clones, about 87% seen once. Sequenced material: CD4+ or CD8+ T cells sorted from blood, taken in a trial of the OX40 agonist ivuxolimab. The receptors derive from an adult with an advanced solid tumor such as melanoma, head and neck, liver or kidney cancer.

V gene TRBV7-9 combines with J gene TRBJ2-1, with D unresolved. Germline V gene data show CDR1 as SEHNR and CDR2 as FQNEAQ (reference sequence). With 3 bases removed from V and 7 bases from J, the gap between germline ends came to 13 bases. The CDR3 extends over 14 amino acids. CDR3 bases: TGTGCCAGCAGCTTTCTTCGGAATGTGAATGAGCAGTTCTTC. It yields the protein CASSFLRNVNEQFF.

The chain couples TRBV5-6 to TRBJ1-1; D remains unclear. The germline V and J ends were trimmed by 6 bases and 4 bases, with 10 bases remaining between them. CDR3 size: 12 residues. Germline values: CDR1 SGHDT, CDR2 YYEEEE. The DNA for the CDR3 is TGTGCCAGCACCGACGGTTTCACTGAAGCTTTCTTT. Its translation: CASTDGFTEAFF.

This chain's CDR3 is CASMGFGQPHNQPQHF. DNA of the CDR3: TGTGCCAGTATGGGGTTCGGACAGCCTCACAATCAGCCCCAGCATTTT. The chain uses TRBV19 and TRBJ1-5; D might be TRBD1 (6 bases). This CDR3 spans 16 amino acids. Per the germline V gene, CDR1 is LNHDA and CDR2 is SQIVND (reference sequence). Trimming shortened V by 7 bases and J by 3 bases, and 19 bases separated the two germline ends.

The chain combines TRBV7-6 with TRBJ2-5; D is unclear. Germline CDR1 SGHVS, CDR2 FNYEAQ. The CDR3 covers 16 residues. V was pared by 3 bases and J by 5 bases, with 19 bases between. The CDR3 DNA is TGTGCCAGCAGCTTCACAGTAGACTCCGCCGGGGAGACCCAGTACTTC. This translates into CASSFTVDSAGETQYF.

This clone was observed a handful of times. This sequence joins TRBV7-9 and TRBJ1-2, with D uncertain. The ends were cut back, 1 base at V and 4 bases at J, with 4 bases in the middle. This CDR3 region has 12 residues. CDR1 is SEHNR, CDR2 FQNEAQ, per germline (reference sequence). CDR3 sequence reads: CASSLGGYGYTF. The CDR3, as DNA: TGTGCCAGCAGCTTAGGGGGCTATGGCTACACCTTC.

Points on this clone: Other DNA sequences in this specimen translate into the identical CDR3. The chain is built from TRBV7-8 and TRBJ2-7; a possible D gene is TRBD2 (6 bases). Trimming pared 2 bases from V and 0 bases from J, leaving 17 bases between. Germline-derived CDR1 and CDR2 are SGHVS and FQNEAQ. CDR3 length equals 17 residues. The CDR3 sequence is CASSLTTSGSSSYEQYF. For the CDR3, the DNA is TGTGCCAGCAGCTTAACGACCTCCGGGAGTAGCTCCTACGAGCAGTACTTC.

V is TRBV18 and J is TRBJ1-2, with D maybe TRBD1 (5 bases). The germline gives CDR1 KGHSH, CDR2 LQKENI. This CDR3 has 14 amino acids. The V gene lost 2 bases and the J gene lost 3 bases, with 10 bases spanning the gap. The chain's CDR3 is CASSPIGGDYGYTF. DNA for the CDR3: TGTGCCAGCTCACCAATCGGGGGTGACTATGGCTACACCTTC.

The chain carries TRBV5-6 and TRBJ1-1; TRBD1 might be the D (5 bases). The V gene's germline CDR1 is SGHDT and CDR2 YYEEEE. V gave up 2 bases and J gave up 1 base, with 15 bases separating them. There are 16 residues in the CDR3. CDR3 coding DNA: TGTGCCAGCAGCTTACCAGGGTTGCGGAGGAACACTGAAGCTTTCTTT. It is translated as CASSLPGLRRNTEAFF.

The gene calls are TRBV5-1 and TRBJ2-7; no clear D. Germline lookup yields CDR1 SGHRS and CDR2 YFSETQ. V was cut by 1 base and J by 0 bases, with 5 bases left in between. CDR3 length: 13 amino acids. The CDR3 reads CASSLRLSYEQYF. CDR3 sequence (DNA): TGCGCCAGCAGCTTGCGTCTCTCCTACGAGCAGTACTTC.

J is TRBJ2-1 and V is TRBV13; 7 nucleotides line up with TRBD1. Germline V lookup: CDR1 PRHDT, CDR2 FYEKMQ (reference sequence). V lost 2 bases and J lost 1; bases outside the gene matches: 14. The CDR3 runs to 19 residues. Here the CDR3 DNA reads TGTGCCAGCAGCTTATTCTGGGCGTTGGGGGACAGATCCTACAATGAGCAGTTCTTC. Translation: CASSLFWALGDRSYNEQFF.

The chain combines TRBV28 with TRBJ2-5, with D possibly being TRBD1 (6 bases). The CDR3 consists of 15 residues. Trimming shortened V by 1 base and J by 1 base, and 10 bases separated the two germline ends. Germline-derived CDR1 and CDR2 are MDHEN and SYDVKM. The chain's CDR3 is CASSLSRTAQETQYF. The CDR3 nucleotides read TGTGCCAGCAGTTTATCGAGGACAGCCCAAGAGACCCAGTACTTC.

The V and J genes are TRBV19 and TRBJ2-2, with D perhaps assigned TRBD1 or TRBD2 (5 bases each). Germline CDR1 and CDR2: LNHDA and SQIVND (reference sequence). V lost 5 bases, J lost 3 bases, and 10 bases lay in between. This CDR3 contains 14 residues. CDR3 sequence: CASSHWGHTGELFF. For the CDR3, the DNA is TGTGCCAGTAGTCACTGGGGACACACCGGGGAGCTGTTTTTT. Variable domain in full (rest from reference TRBV19 and TRBJ2-2): DGGITQSPKYLFRKEGQNVTLSCEQNLNHDAMYWYRQDPGQGLRLIYYSQIVNDFQKGDIAEGYSVSREKKESFPLTVTSAQKNPTAFYLCASSHWGHTGELFFGEGSRLTVL.

CDR3 nucleotides: TGCGCCAGCAGCCCCGGACTAGCGGGAGGGCGGGGTAAAAACATTCAGTACTTC. It translates to CASSPGLAGGRGKNIQYF. The genes are TRBV4-1 and TRBJ2-4; 15 positions agree with TRBD2. Looked up from germline, CDR1 is MGHRA and CDR2 is YSYEKL. J lost 4 bases, V lost 4 bases, and 8 bases had no gene match. The CDR3 runs to 18 residues.

This chain uses TRBV27 with TRBJ1-4, with 7 bases matching TRBD1. The V segment lost 2 bases and the J segment 7 bases; nucleotides outside the gene matches: 13. The CDR3 covers 17 residues. The germline CDR1 and CDR2 sequences are MNHEY and SMNVEV (reference sequence). CDR3 loop: CASSLRRQGQRGEKLFF. The CDR3, as DNA: TGTGCCAGCAGTTTAAGGAGACAGGGCCAACGGGGTGAAAAACTGTTTTTT.

This rearrangement joins TRBV28 to TRBJ2-1; 10 bases are shared with TRBD1. The germline CDR1 and CDR2 sequences are MDHEN and SYDVKM. J lost 3 bases, V lost 5 bases, and 7 bases had no gene match. The CDR3 runs 16 residues. CDR3 bases: TGTGCCAGCAGTGACAGGGGGCGCTTGAGCTACAATGAGCAGTTCTTC. As protein: CASSDRGRLSYNEQFF.

The V call is TRBV28, the J call TRBJ1-2, with D uncertain. The CDR3 loop spans 14 amino acids. Trimming shortened V by 3 bases and J by 2 bases, and 10 bases separated the two germline ends. Germline V gene data show CDR1 as MDHEN and CDR2 as SYDVKM. DNA for the CDR3: TGTGCCAGCAGTTTCTCGGTGGACAACTATGGCTACACCTTC. Residues: CASSFSVDNYGYTF.

The chain uses TRBV15 and TRBJ2-1; 12 bases line up with TRBD2. The length of the CDR3 is 19 residues. The J segment lost 0 bases and the V segment lost 3 bases, leaving 9 bases of the junction unmatched. Germline loops: CDR1 LNHNV, CDR2 YYDKDF (reference sequence). The chain's CDR3 is CATSSSLTSGRFSYNEQFF. Here the CDR3 DNA reads TGTGCCACCAGCAGTAGTCTTACTAGCGGGAGGTTCTCCTACAATGAGCAGTTCTTC. The complete variable domain, with remaining parts taken from reference TRBV15 and TRBJ2-1, reads DAMVIQNPRYQVTQFGKPVTLSCSQTLNHNVMYWYQQKSSQAPKLLFHYYDKDFNNEADTPDNFQSRRPNTSFCFLDIRSPGLGDTAMYLCATSSSLTSGRFSYNEQFFGPGTRLTVL.

This chain uses TRBV6-6 with TRBJ2-1, with unresolved D. This CDR3 has 14 amino acids. Germline CDR1 MNHNY, CDR2 SVGAGI (reference sequence). Trimming cost V 2 bases and J 4 bases, with 9 bases left between them. In DNA form, the CDR3 reads TGTGCCAGCAGTTACGAGCGCGTTTACAATGAGCAGTTCTTC. As protein: CASSYERVYNEQFF.

V gene TRBV28 combines with J gene TRBJ2-3; D remains ambiguous. This CDR3 is 19 amino acids long. Between the trimmed V and J ends, which lost 3 bases and 3 bases, there was a span of 25 bases. Germline CDR1 is MDHEN and CDR2 is SYDVKM. The CDR3 is CASSFPSFPFSRETDTQYF. The CDR3, as DNA: TGTGCCAGCAGTTTCCCCAGTTTCCCTTTCTCCCGAGAGACAGATACGCAGTATTTT.

The chain carries TRBV28 and TRBJ2-1; D is uncertain. Per the germline V gene, CDR1 is MDHEN and CDR2 is SYDVKM. The CDR3 covers 17 residues. The V end was cut by 2 bases, the J end by 2 bases, with 16 bases between. DNA of the CDR3: TGTGCCAGCAGTTTACAAAGCCCAGGATCCGCCTACAATGAGCAGTTCTTC. It translates to CASSLQSPGSAYNEQFF.

V and J are TRBV5-4 and TRBJ2-5; D unclear. The CDR3 has 11 residues. Per germline, CDR1 SGHNT and CDR2 YYREEE (reference sequence). The germline V and J ends were trimmed by 4 bases and 5 bases, with 6 bases remaining between them. The CDR3 bases are TGTGCCAGCAGCATCGGGGAGACCCAGTACTTC. Residues: CASSIGETQYF.

The rearrangement uses TRBV6-1 and TRBJ1-5; 10 nucleotides align to TRBD1. Germline V lookup: CDR1 MNHNS, CDR2 SASEGT. The CDR3 sequence is 15 residues long. V lost 6 bases, J lost 2 bases, and 4 bases stayed unmatched. The CDR3 DNA reads TGTGCCAGCAGGGGACAGGGGACCGGCAATCAGCCCCAGCATTTT. Translated: CASRGQGTGNQPQHF.

The chain employs TRBV28 and TRBJ2-5; 7 nucleotides match TRBD1. CDR1 is MDHEN and CDR2 is SYDVKM in the germline V gene. V lost 4 bases, J lost 5 bases, and 10 bases stayed unmatched. The CDR3 has 15 residues. CDR3 nucleotide sequence: TGTGCCAGCAGTTCAGGGACAGCCAAAGGGGAGACCCAGTACTTC. Translation gives CASSSGTAKGETQYF.

The rearrangement links TRBV25-1 to TRBJ2-2, with TRBD1 matching 8 bases. CDR3 length: 16 amino acids. CDR1 and CDR2 (germline): MGHDK, SYGVNS. J was trimmed by 2 bases and V by 0 bases; bases with no gene match: 2. The CDR3 loop is CASSEYTGGNTGELFF. Here the CDR3 DNA reads TGTGCCAGCAGTGAATATACAGGGGGTAACACCGGGGAGCTGTTTTTT.